The next 27 T cell receptor beta chains were all read from a single sample in a study of T cell changes during pregnancy in multiple sclerosis. The repertoire was sequenced with immunoSEQ multiplex PCR; TCRdb's copy has only in-frame clones and lacks some. This sample has about 52,000 clones, with roughly 92% found just once. This specimen consisted of CD4+ T cells from peripheral blood mononuclear cells, obtained in the third trimester of pregnancy. The receptors here all came from a female donor with multiple sclerosis, enrolled in a pregnancy study.

The V gene is TRBV28, the J gene TRBJ1-1; perhaps TRBD1 as D (6 bases). Between the trimmed V and J ends, which lost 5 bases and 0 bases, there was a span of 19 bases. Per germline, CDR1 MDHEN and CDR2 SYDVKM. This CDR3 is built from 17 residues. The CDR3 loop is CASSPTGNPSMNTEAFF. CDR3 nucleotide sequence: TGTGCCAGCAGTCCAACAGGGAACCCCTCAATGAACACTGAAGCTTTCTTT.

The rearrangement links TRBV28 to TRBJ2-3; 7 nucleotides line up with TRBD1. Unmatched junction bases numbered 3, after V lost 6 bases and J lost 3 bases. The germline V gene encodes CDR1 MDHEN and CDR2 SYDVKM. The CDR3 sequence is 13 residues long. CDR3 DNA sequence: TGTGCCAGCAGATTACAGGGGACAGATACGCAGTATTTT. Residues: CASRLQGTDTQYF.

The gene calls are TRBV5-4 and TRBJ1-2, with TRBD1 matching 9 bases. The V and J ends lost 4 bases and 0 bases, in that order; junction bases with no gene match: 7. In germline, CDR1 is SGHNT, CDR2 YYREEE (reference sequence). The CDR3 has 16 amino acids. Here the CDR3 reads CASSRTGGATNYGYTF. CDR3 nucleotides: TGTGCCAGCAGCAGAACAGGGGGCGCGACTAACTATGGCTACACCTTC. The full variable domain, with the rest looked up from reference TRBV5-4 and TRBJ1-2, is ETGVTQSPTHLIKTRGQQVTLRCSSQSGHNTVSWYQQALGQGPQFIFQYYREEENGRGNFPPRFSGLQFPNYSSELNVNALELDDSALYLCASSRTGGATNYGYTFGSGTRLTVV.

The chain employs TRBV30 and TRBJ1-5, with D perhaps TRBD1 (5 bases). The CDR3 sequence is 13 residues long. Germline-derived CDR1 and CDR2 are GTSNPN and SVGIG (reference sequence). Trimming stripped 2 bases from V and 4 bases from J, with 9 bases between. As DNA, the CDR3 is TGTGCCTGGAGTATTAGGGGAAATCAGCCCCAGCATTTT. Amino acid sequence: CAWSIRGNQPQHF.

The rearrangement joins TRBV28 to TRBJ2-3, with TRBD1 matching 7 bases. CDR3 length equals 17 residues. J gave up 0 bases and V 3 bases, and 9 bases lay outside the gene matches. Germline CDR1 is MDHEN and CDR2 is SYDVKM. Here the CDR3 reads CASSFKQGRTSTDTQYF. CDR3 bases: TGTGCCAGCAGTTTCAAACAGGGGCGGACTAGCACAGATACGCAGTATTTT. Using reference TRBV28 and TRBJ2-3 for the parts outside the CDR3, the full variable domain is DVKVTQSSRYLVKRTGEKVFLECVQDMDHENMFWYRQDPGLGLRLIYFSYDVKMKEKGDIPEGYSVSREKKERFSLILESASTNQTSMYLCASSFKQGRTSTDTQYFGPGTRLTVL.

This chain uses TRBV19 with TRBJ2-1, with 9 nucleotides matching TRBD2. Trimming took 3 bases from V and 6 from J; bases not matched to a gene: 3. The CDR3 is made up of 14 amino acids. The germline V gene has CDR1 LNHDA and CDR2 SQIVND (reference sequence). In DNA, the CDR3 is TGTGCCAGTAGTATGGCGGGGGGGCTCAATGAGCAGTTCTTC. It codes for CASSMAGGLNEQFF.

This clone showed up just once. The chain recombines TRBV30 with TRBJ1-4, with 8 bases lining up with TRBD1. The V gene end was trimmed by 2 bases and the J gene end by 4 bases; junction bases not matched to a gene: 6. The CDR3 is made up of 15 amino acids. Per the germline V gene, CDR1 is GTSNPN and CDR2 is SVGIG (reference sequence). CDR3 DNA: TGTGCCTGGAGTTTAGACAGGGGCGGTAATGAAAAACTGTTTTTT. This encodes CAWSLDRGGNEKLFF.

The chain has TRBV5-1 and TRBJ2-3; TRBD2 aligns across 9 bases. V dropped 4 bases and J dropped 2; count of bases not matched to a gene: 8. CDR1 and CDR2 from the germline V gene are SGHRS and YFSETQ. The CDR3 has 16 amino acids. The CDR3 DNA reads TGCGCCAGCAGCCTAGGGGTAGCGGGGGTCACAGATACGCAGTATTTT. This codes for CASSLGVAGVTDTQYF.

This clone was observed a few times. The chain recombines TRBV27 with TRBJ2-2; 8 bases fit TRBD2. The CDR3 loop spans 15 amino acids. CDR1 MNHEY and CDR2 SMNVEV come from the germline V gene (reference sequence). V lost 6 bases and J lost 0; bases outside the gene matches: 3. CDR3 coding DNA: TGTGCCAGCAGCCAGCGGGGGTCGAACACCGGGGAGCTGTTTTTT. It is translated as CASSQRGSNTGELFF.

The rearrangement joins TRBV7-2 to TRBJ1-1, with D unclear. Per germline, CDR1 SGHTA and CDR2 FQGNSA. The V end lost 3 bases, the J end lost 1 base, and 9 bases lay between the germline ends. CDR3 length equals 14 residues. The CDR3 here is CASSFSTKNTEAFF. The DNA for the CDR3 is TGTGCCAGCAGCTTTTCTACCAAGAACACTGAAGCTTTCTTT.

This chain links TRBV6-5 with TRBJ2-1; D perhaps matches TRBD2 (5 bases). Trimming shortened V by 6 bases and J by 0 bases, and 12 bases separated the two germline ends. Germline lookup yields CDR1 MNHEY and CDR2 SVGAGI. The CDR3 spans 15 residues. The CDR3 region has the DNA TGTGCCAGCAGCCGAGGGTCGAGCTCCTACAATGAGCAGTTCTTC. Protein product: CASSRGSSSYNEQFF.

The chain uses TRBV7-3 and TRBJ2-1; weak D call: TRBD2 (5 bases). Trimming cost V 6 bases and J 10 bases, with 16 bases left between them. The CDR3 is made up of 13 amino acids. Germline CDR1 SGHTA, CDR2 FQGTGA. The CDR3 sequence is CASRPNGVGEQFF. The CDR3 coding sequence is TGTGCCAGCAGGCCAAACGGGGTGGGGGAGCAGTTCTTC. Full variable domain (remainder filled in from reference TRBV7-3 and TRBJ2-1): GAGVSQTPSNKVTEKGKYVELRCDPISGHTALYWYRQSLGQGPEFLIYFQGTGAADDSGLPNDRFFAVRPEGSVSTLKIQRTERGDSAVYLCASRPNGVGEQFFGPGTRLTVL.

The chain combines TRBV6-1 with TRBJ2-2, with D unresolved. V lost 6 bases to trimming and J lost 1 base, with 9 bases between them. Germline V gene data show CDR1 as MNHNS and CDR2 as SASEGT. The CDR3 runs 14 residues. CDR3 in DNA: TGTGCCAGCAGAGGCGGCCTGAACACCGGGGAGCTGTTTTTT. Protein sequence: CASRGGLNTGELFF.

The rearrangement joins TRBV9 to TRBJ2-2; TRBD1 agrees at 9 bases. V lost 4 bases and J lost 3; bases outside the gene matches: 4. The CDR3 runs 15 residues. Per germline, CDR1 SGDLS and CDR2 YYNGEE. CDR3 sequence: CASSPTGGDTGELFF. The CDR3 region has the DNA TGTGCCAGCAGCCCCACAGGGGGCGACACCGGGGAGCTGTTTTTT.

The chain combines TRBV7-9 with TRBJ2-2; TRBD2 aligns across 10 bases. This CDR3 spans 16 amino acids. Germline CDR1 and CDR2: SEHNR and FQNEAQ (reference sequence). J was trimmed by 5 bases and V by 0 bases; bases with no gene match: 3. The DNA for the CDR3 is TGTGCCAGCAGCTTAGCCGGGACTAGCGTTACCGGGGAGCTGTTTTTT. As protein: CASSLAGTSVTGELFF.

This chain connects TRBV5-4 to TRBJ1-6, with TRBD1 matching 9 bases. Trimming removed 5 bases from V and 4 bases from J; junction bases left unmatched: 4. This CDR3 is 15 amino acids long. CDR1 and CDR2 from the germline V gene are SGHNT and YYREEE (reference sequence). DNA for the CDR3: TGTGCCAGCAGATGGGGGACAGGGTATAATTCACCCCTCCACTTT. Its translation is CASRWGTGYNSPLHF.

The J gene is TRBJ1-2, the V gene TRBV5-1; D might be TRBD1 (6 bases). CDR1 is SGHRS, CDR2 YFSETQ, per germline. The length of the CDR3 is 13 residues. The V gene lost 4 bases and the J gene lost 6 bases, with 13 bases spanning the gap. The CDR3, as DNA: TGCGCCAGCAGCGCACAGGGCAAAAATGGCTACACCTTC. This codes for CASSAQGKNGYTF.

This clone was observed once. The chain carries TRBV7-9 and TRBJ2-7; no clear D. Trimming took 2 bases from V and 2 from J, leaving 10 bases between them. Germline assignment: CDR1 SEHNR and CDR2 FQNEAQ (reference sequence). This CDR3 is built from 14 residues. CDR3 loop: CASSLQVTPYEQYF. The CDR3 nucleotides read TGTGCCAGCAGCTTACAGGTCACCCCCTACGAGCAGTACTTC. Full variable domain (remainder filled in from reference TRBV7-9 and TRBJ2-7): DTGVSQNPRHKITKRGQNVTFRCDPISEHNRLYWYRQTLGQGPEFLTYFQNEAQLEKSRLLSDRFSAERPKGSFSTLEIQRTEQGDSAMYLCASSLQVTPYEQYFGPGTRLTVT.

The J gene is TRBJ2-5, the V gene TRBV5-4; 12 bases match TRBD2. CDR1 is SGHNT and CDR2 is YYREEE in the germline V gene (reference sequence). The junction had 4 bases not matched to a gene; V was cut back by 0 bases and J by 7 bases. The CDR3 extends over 15 amino acids. In DNA form, the CDR3 reads TGTGCCAGCAGCTTGGACCCGGGACTAGCGGGGACCCAGTACTTC. This codes for CASSLDPGLAGTQYF.

The J gene is TRBJ1-1, the V gene TRBV5-1, with 10 positions matching TRBD1. Germline-derived CDR1 and CDR2 are SGHRS and YFSETQ. Trimming at V came to 9 bases and at J to 2 bases, leaving 16 bases not matched to a gene. CDR3 length: 17 residues. CDR3 region: CATPHLRQGAGNTEAFF. The CDR3 DNA reads as TGCGCCACCCCTCACCTCCGACAGGGGGCCGGAAACACTGAAGCTTTCTTT.

Only one count was recorded for this clone. The J gene is TRBJ1-1, the V gene TRBV6-5, with D perhaps TRBD1 (6 bases). Germline CDR1 MNHEY, CDR2 SVGAGI. The germline V and J ends were trimmed by 5 bases and 4 bases, with 14 bases remaining between them. This CDR3 is 14 amino acids long. CDR3 amino acids: CASSHRTGSTEAFF. The CDR3 coding sequence is TGTGCCAGCAGTCACCGTACAGGGAGCACTGAAGCTTTCTTT.

The chain carries TRBV27 and TRBJ1-4, with 9 bases aligning to TRBD1. CDR3 length: 14 residues. V was clipped by 7 bases and J by 10 bases; unmatched bases: 10. Germline V gives CDR1 MNHEY, CDR2 SMNVEV (reference sequence). CDR3 region: CASTQTGGGGKLFF. Here the CDR3 DNA reads TGTGCCAGCACCCAGACAGGGGGTGGCGGAAAACTGTTTTTT.

The chain couples TRBV7-9 to TRBJ1-4; TRBD1 aligns across 7 bases. Germline values: CDR1 SEHNR, CDR2 FQNEAQ (reference sequence). The V segment lost 5 bases and the J segment 10 bases; nucleotides outside the gene matches: 7. This CDR3 has 13 amino acids. The chain's CDR3 is CASSLGTARKLFF. The CDR3 nucleotides are TGTGCCAGCAGCCTAGGGACAGCGAGAAAACTGTTTTTT.

This CDR3 reads CASSTDRGGNTGELFF. The CDR3 DNA is TGTGCCAGCAGCACGGACAGGGGGGGGAACACCGGGGAGCTGTTTTTT. The rearrangement uses TRBV5-6 and TRBJ2-2; TRBD1 aligns across 10 bases. Germline V gene data show CDR1 as SGHDT and CDR2 as YYEEEE. CDR3 length: 16 residues. After removal of 4 bases from V and 1 base from J, the junction contained 4 bases not matched to a gene.

The chain combines TRBV5-4 with TRBJ2-2; maybe TRBD2 (6 bases). V was trimmed by 3 bases and J by 6 bases, leaving 18 bases between them. CDR3 length: 16 amino acids. Germline V gives CDR1 SGHNT, CDR2 YYREEE (reference sequence). CDR3 residues: CASSSYRGGDAGELFF. As DNA, the CDR3 is TGTGCCAGCAGCTCCTACCGTGGAGGGGACGCCGGGGAGCTGTTTTTT.

The rearrangement uses TRBV18 and TRBJ1-4; 9 bases agree with TRBD1. The CDR3 sequence is 15 residues long. The germline V gene encodes CDR1 KGHSH and CDR2 LQKENI. V was clipped by 4 bases and J by 7 bases; unmatched bases: 7. The CDR3 DNA is TGTGCCAGCTCACTCAGACAGGGGGTTGGTGAAAAACTGTTTTTT. Its protein product is CASSLRQGVGEKLFF.

The chain couples TRBV30 to TRBJ1-2, with 10 bases fitting TRBD1. The CDR3 has 13 amino acids. The V segment lost 3 bases and the J segment 6 bases; nucleotides outside the gene matches: 4. The germline CDR1 and CDR2 sequences are GTSNPN and SVGIG (reference sequence). The CDR3 spells CAWSLGTGDGYTF. The CDR3 coding sequence is TGTGCCTGGAGCCTTGGGACAGGGGATGGCTACACCTTC.